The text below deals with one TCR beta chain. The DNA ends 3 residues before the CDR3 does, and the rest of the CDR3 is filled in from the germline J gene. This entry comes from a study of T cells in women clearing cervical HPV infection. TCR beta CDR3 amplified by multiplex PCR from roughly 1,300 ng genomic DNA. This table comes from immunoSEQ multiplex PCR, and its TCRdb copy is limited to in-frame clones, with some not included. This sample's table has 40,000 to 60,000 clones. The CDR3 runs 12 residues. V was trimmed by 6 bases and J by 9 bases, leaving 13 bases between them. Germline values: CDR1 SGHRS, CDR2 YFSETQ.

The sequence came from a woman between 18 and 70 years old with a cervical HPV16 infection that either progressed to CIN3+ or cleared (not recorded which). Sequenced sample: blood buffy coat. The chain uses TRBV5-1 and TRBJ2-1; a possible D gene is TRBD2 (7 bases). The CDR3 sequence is CASKGGAGEQFF. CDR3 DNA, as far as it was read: TGCGCCAGCAAAGGGGGGGCCGGTGAG.